The subject of this entry is one T cell receptor (beta chain). What it recognizes is unknown. The sample comes from a study of shared clonotypes between healthy human individuals. Study context: A donor's plate count was three for CD4 naive and three for CD4 memory; CD8 naive had two and CD8 memory one.

The assay was run at deep level. Original handling: ImmunoSEQ only sent back junction sequences with no quality scores, so filtering was done differently. Assay used: immunoSEQ multiplex PCR; TCRdb lists only in-frame clones, some missing. V and J calls plus clone size are reproduced from that table; the DNA served to infer D and trimming. The sample includes 2 million to 2.5 million clones, approximately 93% of them seen just once. Overall study results and limits: Depth of sequencing was expected to influence donor clonotype sharing.

The sequenced sample was naive CD4+ T cells from PBMCs. Subset here: CD45RA+ positively selected. The TCR comes from a young man in good health. Some clones in this sample may be carry-over from other donors' samples.

CDR3 coding DNA: TGTGCCAGCAGTTTATTCCAACAGGGGACAAGGGTCGAGCAGTACTTC. This gives the protein CASSLFQQGTRVEQYF. The chain combines TRBV28 with TRBJ2-7; TRBD1 agrees at 7 bases. J lost 6 bases, V lost 1 base, and 12 bases had no gene match. This CDR3 region has 16 residues. CDR1 MDHEN and CDR2 SYDVKM come from the germline V gene.